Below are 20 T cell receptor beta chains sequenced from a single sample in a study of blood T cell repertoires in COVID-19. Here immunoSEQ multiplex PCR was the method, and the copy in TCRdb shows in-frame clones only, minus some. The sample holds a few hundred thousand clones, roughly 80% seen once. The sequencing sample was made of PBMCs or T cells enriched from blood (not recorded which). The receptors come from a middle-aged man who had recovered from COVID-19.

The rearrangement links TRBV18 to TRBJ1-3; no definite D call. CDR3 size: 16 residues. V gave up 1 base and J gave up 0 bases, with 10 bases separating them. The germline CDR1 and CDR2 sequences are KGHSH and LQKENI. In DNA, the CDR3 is TGTGCCAGCTCACCACTTGATACAGACTCTGGAAACACCATATATTTT. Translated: CASSPLDTDSGNTIYF. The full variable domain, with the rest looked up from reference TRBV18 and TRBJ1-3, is NAGVMQNPRHLVRRRGQEARLRCSPMKGHSHVYWYRQLPEEGLKFMVYLQKENIIDESGMPKERFSAEFPKEGPSILRIQQVVRGDSAAYFCASSPLDTDSGNTIYFGEGSWLTVV.

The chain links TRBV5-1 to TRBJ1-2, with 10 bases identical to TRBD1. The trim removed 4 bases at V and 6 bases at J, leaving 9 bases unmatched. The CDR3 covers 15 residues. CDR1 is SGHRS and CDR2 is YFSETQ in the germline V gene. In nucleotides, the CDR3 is TGCGCCAGCAGCAACCGGGACAGGGGCGAGGATGGCTACACCTTC. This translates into CASSNRDRGEDGYTF. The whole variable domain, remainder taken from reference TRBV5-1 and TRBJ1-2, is KAGVTQTPRYLIKTRGQQVTLSCSPISGHRSVSWYQQTPGQGLQFLFEYFSETQRNKGNFPGRFSGRQFSNSRSEMNVSTLELGDSALYLCASSNRDRGEDGYTFGSGTRLTVV.

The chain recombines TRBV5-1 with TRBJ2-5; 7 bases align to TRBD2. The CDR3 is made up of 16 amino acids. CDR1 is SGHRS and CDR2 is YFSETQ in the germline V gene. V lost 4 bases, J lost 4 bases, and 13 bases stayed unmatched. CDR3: CASSQIGGLAGETQYF. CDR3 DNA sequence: TGCGCCAGCAGCCAAATCGGGGGGTTAGCGGGAGAGACCCAGTACTTC. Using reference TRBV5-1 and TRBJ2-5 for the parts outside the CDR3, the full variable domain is KAGVTQTPRYLIKTRGQQVTLSCSPISGHRSVSWYQQTPGQGLQFLFEYFSETQRNKGNFPGRFSGRQFSNSRSEMNVSTLELGDSALYLCASSQIGGLAGETQYFGPGTRLLVL.

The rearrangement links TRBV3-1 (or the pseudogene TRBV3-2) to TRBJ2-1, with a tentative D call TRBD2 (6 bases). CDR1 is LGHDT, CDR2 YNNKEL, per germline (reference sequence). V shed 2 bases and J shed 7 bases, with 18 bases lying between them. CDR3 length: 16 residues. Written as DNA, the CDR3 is TGTGCCAGCAGCCAATTTGGGGGAGCGGGTGGGAATGAGCAGTTCTTC. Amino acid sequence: CASSQFGGAGGNEQFF.

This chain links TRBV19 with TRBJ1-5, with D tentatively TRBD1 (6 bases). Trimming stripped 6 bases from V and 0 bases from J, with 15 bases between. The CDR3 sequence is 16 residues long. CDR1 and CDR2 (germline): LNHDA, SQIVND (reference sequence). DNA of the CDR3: TGTGCCAGTAGCCTACAGGGCATCAATAGCAATCAGCCCCAGCATTTT. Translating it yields CASSLQGINSNQPQHF.

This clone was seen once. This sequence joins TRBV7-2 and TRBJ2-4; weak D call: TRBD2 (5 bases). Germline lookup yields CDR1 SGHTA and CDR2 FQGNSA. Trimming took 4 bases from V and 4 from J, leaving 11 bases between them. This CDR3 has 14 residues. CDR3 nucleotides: TGTGCCAGCAGCTCCTACGGGGAAAAAAACATTCAGTACTTC. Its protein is CASSSYGEKNIQYF.

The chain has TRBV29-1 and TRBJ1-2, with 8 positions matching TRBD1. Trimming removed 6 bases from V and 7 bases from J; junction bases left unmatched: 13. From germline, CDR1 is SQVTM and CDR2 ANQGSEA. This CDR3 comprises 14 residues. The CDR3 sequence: CSVPSSGQGGGYTF. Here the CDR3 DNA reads TGCAGCGTACCATCCTCCGGACAGGGTGGTGGCTACACCTTC.

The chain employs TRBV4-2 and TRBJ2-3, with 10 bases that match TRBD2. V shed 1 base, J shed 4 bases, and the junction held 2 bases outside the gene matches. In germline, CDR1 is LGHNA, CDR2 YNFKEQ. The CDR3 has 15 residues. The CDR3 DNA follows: TGTGCCAGCAGCCAAGTAGCGGGAGGAGCAGATACGCAGTATTTT. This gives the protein CASSQVAGGADTQYF.

The CDR3 reads CASSSFYGYTF. The CDR3 DNA follows: TGTGCCAGCAGTTCTTTCTATGGCTACACCTTC. This chain joins TRBV6-5 and TRBJ1-2; D call uncertain. In germline, CDR1 is MNHEY, CDR2 SVGAGI. The CDR3 is made up of 11 amino acids. The germline V and J ends were trimmed by 4 bases and 4 bases, with 4 bases remaining between them.

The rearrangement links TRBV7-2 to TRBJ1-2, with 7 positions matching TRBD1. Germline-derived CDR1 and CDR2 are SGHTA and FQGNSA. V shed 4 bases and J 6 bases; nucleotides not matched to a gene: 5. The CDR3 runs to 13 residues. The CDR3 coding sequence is TGTGCCAGCAGCTCCGGGACAGTAGATGGCTACACCTTC. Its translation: CASSSGTVDGYTF.

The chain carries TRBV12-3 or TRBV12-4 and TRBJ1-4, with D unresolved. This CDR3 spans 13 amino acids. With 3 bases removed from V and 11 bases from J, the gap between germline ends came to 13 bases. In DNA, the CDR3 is TGTGCCAGCAGTTTCGGTGCGGCCGCGAAACTGTTTTTT. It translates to CASSFGAAAKLFF.

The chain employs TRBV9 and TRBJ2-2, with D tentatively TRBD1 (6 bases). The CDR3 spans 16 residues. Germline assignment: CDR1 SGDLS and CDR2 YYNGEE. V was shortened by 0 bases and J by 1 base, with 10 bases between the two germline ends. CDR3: CASSVAVRGNTGELFF. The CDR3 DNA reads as TGTGCCAGCAGCGTAGCTGTCAGGGGGAACACCGGGGAGCTGTTTTTT.

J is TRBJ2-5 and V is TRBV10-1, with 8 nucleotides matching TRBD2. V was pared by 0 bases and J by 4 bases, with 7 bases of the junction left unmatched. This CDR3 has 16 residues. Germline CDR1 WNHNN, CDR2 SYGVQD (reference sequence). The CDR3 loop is CASSESIGGGRETQYF. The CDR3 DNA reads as TGCGCCAGCAGTGAGTCGATCGGGGGGGGACGAGAGACCCAGTACTTC.

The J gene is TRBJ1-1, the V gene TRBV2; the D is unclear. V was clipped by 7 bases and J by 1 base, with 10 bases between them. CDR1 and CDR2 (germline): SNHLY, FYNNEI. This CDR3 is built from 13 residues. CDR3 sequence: CASIFSWNTEAFF. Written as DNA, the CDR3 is TGTGCCAGCATATTCTCCTGGAACACTGAAGCTTTCTTT.

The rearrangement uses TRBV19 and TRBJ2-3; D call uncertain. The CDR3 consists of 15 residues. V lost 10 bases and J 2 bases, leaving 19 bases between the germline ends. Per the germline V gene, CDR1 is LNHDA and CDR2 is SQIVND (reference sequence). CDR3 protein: CATKDALGHTDTQYF. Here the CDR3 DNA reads TGTGCCACCAAGGATGCGCTGGGCCACACAGATACGCAGTATTTT.

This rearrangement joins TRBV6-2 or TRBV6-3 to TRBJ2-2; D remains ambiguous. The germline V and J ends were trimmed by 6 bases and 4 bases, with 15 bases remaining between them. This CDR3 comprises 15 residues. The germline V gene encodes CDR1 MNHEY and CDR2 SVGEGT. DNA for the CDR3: TGTGCCAGCAGCCTAGACGGGTCGGGCACCGGGGAGCTGTTTTTT. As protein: CASSLDGSGTGELFF.

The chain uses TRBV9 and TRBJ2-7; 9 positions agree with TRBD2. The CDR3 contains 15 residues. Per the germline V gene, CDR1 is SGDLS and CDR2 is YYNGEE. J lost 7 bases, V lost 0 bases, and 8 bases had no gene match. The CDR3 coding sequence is TGTGCCAGCAGCGTAGAGGCGGGGGGGCCGGGTGAGCAGTACTTC. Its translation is CASSVEAGGPGEQYF.

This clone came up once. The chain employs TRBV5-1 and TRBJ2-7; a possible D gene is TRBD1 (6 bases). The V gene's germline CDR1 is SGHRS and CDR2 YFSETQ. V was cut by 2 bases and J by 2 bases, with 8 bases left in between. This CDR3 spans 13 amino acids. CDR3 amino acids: CASSFGDTYEQYF. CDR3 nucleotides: TGCGCCAGCAGCTTCGGGGACACCTACGAGCAGTACTTC.

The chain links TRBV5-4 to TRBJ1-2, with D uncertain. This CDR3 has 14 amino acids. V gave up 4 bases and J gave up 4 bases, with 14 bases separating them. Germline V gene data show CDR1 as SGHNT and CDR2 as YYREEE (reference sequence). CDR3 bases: TGTGCCAGCAGCCCCGAGCGGGCCATCTATGGCTACACCTTC. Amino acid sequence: CASSPERAIYGYTF.

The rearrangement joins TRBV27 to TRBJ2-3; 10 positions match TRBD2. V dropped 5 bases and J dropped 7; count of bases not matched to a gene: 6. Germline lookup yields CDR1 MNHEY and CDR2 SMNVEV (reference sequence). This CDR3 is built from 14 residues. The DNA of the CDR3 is TGTGCCAGCAGTCTAGCGGGAGTTGCTCATACGCAGTATTTT. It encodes CASSLAGVAHTQYF.